This T cell receptor beta chain was identified during a study of T cell responses to AZD1222 COVID-19 vaccine. CDR1 MNHEY and CDR2 SVGAGI come from the germline V gene. Trimming left V 5 bases short and J 1 base short, with 11 bases between. The CDR3 sequence is 14 residues long. Assay: immunoSEQ multiplex PCR; the TCRdb copy retains only in-frame clones and omits some. The data show just over 70,000 clones, 85% seen once. The V call is TRBV6-5, the J call TRBJ1-1, with D perhaps matching TRBD1 (6 bases). The TCR originated in an adult in good health. Sequenced here: peripheral blood, sampled on day 0 of AZD1222 vaccination. The CDR3 reads CASSRRTENTEAFF. CDR3 nucleotide sequence: TGTGCCAGCAGTCGCCGGACAGAGAACACTGAAGCTTTCTTT.